The 9 T cell receptor beta chains reported below all come from one sample, sequenced in a study of blood T cell repertoires in COVID-19. Some clones are missing from TCRdb's copy, which holds only in-frame ones; the method was immunoSEQ multiplex PCR. Among approximately 150,000 clones listed, approximately 90% were seen once. The sequencing input was peripheral blood. Receptor source: a man aged 65-85 years with active COVID-19.

This clone was seen a single time. V and J are TRBV19 and TRBJ2-3; 9 bases are shared with TRBD1. V lost 6 bases to trimming and J lost 1 base; unmatched junction nucleotides: 5. Germline lookup yields CDR1 LNHDA and CDR2 SQIVND (reference sequence). The CDR3 is made up of 15 amino acids. The CDR3 DNA is TGTGCCAGTAGCCTCCGGGACAGGGGCACAGATACGCAGTATTTT. Protein product: CASSLRDRGTDTQYF. Full variable domain (rest looked up from reference TRBV19 and TRBJ2-3): DGGITQSPKYLFRKEGQNVTLSCEQNLNHDAMYWYRQDPGQGLRLIYYSQIVNDFQKGDIAEGYSVSREKKESFPLTVTSAQKNPTAFYLCASSLRDRGTDTQYFGPGTRLTVL.

V gene TRBV5-4 combines with J gene TRBJ2-1; 8 bases fit TRBD2. Germline values: CDR1 SGHNT, CDR2 YYREEE (reference sequence). The CDR3 contains 16 residues. V shed 6 bases and J 8 bases; nucleotides not matched to a gene: 16. CDR3 DNA: TGTGCCAGCACTTACGCCGGGAGCGGGAGATCGGATGAGCAGTTCTTC. It codes for CASTYAGSGRSDEQFF.

This clone was counted once. V is TRBV5-1 and J is TRBJ2-7, with 8 bases lining up with TRBD2. This CDR3 comprises 14 residues. The V and J ends lost 7 bases and 1 base, in that order; junction bases with no gene match: 7. Germline CDR1 reads SGHRS; CDR2 reads YFSETQ. Written as DNA, the CDR3 is TGCGCCAGCGCCCCCGGGGGGGGATCCTACGAGCAGTACTTC. This translates into CASAPGGGSYEQYF. The full variable domain, with the rest looked up from reference TRBV5-1 and TRBJ2-7, is KAGVTQTPRYLIKTRGQQVTLSCSPISGHRSVSWYQQTPGQGLQFLFEYFSETQRNKGNFPGRFSGRQFSNSRSEMNVSTLELGDSALYLCASAPGGGSYEQYFGPGTRLTVT.

CDR3 in DNA: TGTGCCAGCACTTCCCGGGGGGAGCAGTACTTC. Amino acid sequence: CASTSRGEQYF. The chain carries TRBV5-8 and TRBJ2-7; tentative D call: TRBD2 (6 bases). The germline CDR1 and CDR2 sequences are SGHTS and YDEGEE. The CDR3 length is 11 residues. Deletions cut 6 bases from V and 7 bases from J, with 11 bases between.

This chain uses TRBV4-3 with TRBJ2-7, with a possible D match to TRBD2 (6 bases). The V end lost 2 bases, the J end lost 2 bases, and 19 bases lay between the germline ends. This CDR3 is built from 17 residues. Germline V gene lookup returns CDR1 LGHNA and CDR2 YSLEER. The CDR3 nucleotides are TGCGCCAGCAGCCAAATCTACGACCCGGGAGTCGCCTACGAGCAGTACTTC. Residues: CASSQIYDPGVAYEQYF.

This chain links TRBV28 with TRBJ2-7; no clear D. The CDR3 is made up of 12 amino acids. V lost 4 bases and J lost 4, with 8 bases in between. Germline-derived CDR1 and CDR2 are MDHEN and SYDVKM. The CDR3 is CASSSPRYEQYF. The DNA for the CDR3 is TGTGCCAGCAGTTCTCCCCGGTACGAGCAGTACTTC.

The chain uses TRBV10-2 and TRBJ1-5, with a tentative D call TRBD1 (6 bases). CDR1 and CDR2 (germline): WSHSY, SAAADI. The CDR3 contains 17 residues. V was shortened by 6 bases and J by 3 bases, with 21 bases between the two germline ends. The CDR3, as DNA: TGCGCCAGCAGGGAGGGAGGGGGAGGGATGAACAATCAGCCCCAGCATTTT. This codes for CASREGGGGMNNQPQHF.

CDR3 coding DNA: TGTGCCAGCAGCCGACAGAGCTCCTATAATTCACCCCTCCACTTT. It yields the protein CASSRQSSYNSPLHF. V is TRBV3-1 (or the pseudogene TRBV3-2) and J is TRBJ1-6; D possibly corresponds to TRBD1 (5 bases). This CDR3 region has 15 residues. V dropped 4 bases and J dropped 0 bases, with 7 bases sitting between them. Per germline, CDR1 LGHDT and CDR2 YNNKEL (reference sequence).

This clone occurred a few times. The gene calls are TRBV6-6 and TRBJ2-1; 7 positions agree with TRBD1. Germline-derived CDR1 and CDR2 are MNHNY and SVGAGI (reference sequence). This CDR3 is built from 12 residues. Trimming removed 0 bases from V and 12 bases from J; junction bases left unmatched: 2. The CDR3 region is CASSYSRTGQFF. As DNA, the CDR3 is TGTGCCAGCAGTTACTCGAGGACAGGGCAGTTCTTC.